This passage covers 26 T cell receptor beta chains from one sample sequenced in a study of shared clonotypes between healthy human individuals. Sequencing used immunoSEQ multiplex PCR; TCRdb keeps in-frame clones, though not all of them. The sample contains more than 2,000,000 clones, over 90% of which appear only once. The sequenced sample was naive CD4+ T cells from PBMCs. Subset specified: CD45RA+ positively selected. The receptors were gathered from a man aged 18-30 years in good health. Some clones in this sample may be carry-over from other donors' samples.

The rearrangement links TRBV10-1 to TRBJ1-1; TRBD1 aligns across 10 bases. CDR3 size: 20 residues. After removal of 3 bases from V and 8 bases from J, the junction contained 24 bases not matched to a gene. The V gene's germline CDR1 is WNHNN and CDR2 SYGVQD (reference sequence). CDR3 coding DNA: TGCGCCAGCAGTGAAGGACCCCTACGGACCGCCCGGGACAGGGGTCGGGAAGCTTTCTTT. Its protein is CASSEGPLRTARDRGREAFF.

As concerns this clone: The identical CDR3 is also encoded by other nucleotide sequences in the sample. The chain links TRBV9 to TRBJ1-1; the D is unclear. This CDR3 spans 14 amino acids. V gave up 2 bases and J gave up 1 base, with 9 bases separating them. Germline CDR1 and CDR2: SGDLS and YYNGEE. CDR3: CASSVSPENTEAFF. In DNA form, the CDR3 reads TGTGCCAGCAGCGTTTCCCCTGAGAACACTGAAGCTTTCTTT. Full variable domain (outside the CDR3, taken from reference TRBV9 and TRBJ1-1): DSGVTQTPKHLITATGQRVTLRCSPRSGDLSVYWYQQSLDQGLQFLIQYYNGEERAKGNILERFSAQQFPDLHSELNLSSLELGDSALYFCASSVSPENTEAFFGQGTRLTVV.

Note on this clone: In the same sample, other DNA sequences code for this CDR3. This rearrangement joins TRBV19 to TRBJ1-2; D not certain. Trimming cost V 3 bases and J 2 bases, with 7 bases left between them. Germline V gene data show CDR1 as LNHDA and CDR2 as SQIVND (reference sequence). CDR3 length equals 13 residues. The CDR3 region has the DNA TGTGCCAGTAGTATTGGAGGAAACTATGGCTACACCTTC. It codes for CASSIGGNYGYTF.

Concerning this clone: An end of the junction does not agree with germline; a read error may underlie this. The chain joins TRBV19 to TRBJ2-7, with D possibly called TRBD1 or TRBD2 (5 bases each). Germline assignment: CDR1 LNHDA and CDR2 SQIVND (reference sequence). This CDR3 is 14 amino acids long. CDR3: CASSIRGNPYEQYF. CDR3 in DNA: TGTGCGAGTAGTATTCGGGGCAACCCCTACGAGCAGTACTTC. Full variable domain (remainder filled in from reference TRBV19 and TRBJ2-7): DGGITQSPKYLFRKEGQNVTLSCEQNLNHDAMYWYRQDPGQGLRLIYYSQIVNDFQKGDIAEGYSVSREKKESFPLTVTSAQKNPTAFYLCASSIRGNPYEQYFGPGTRLTVT.

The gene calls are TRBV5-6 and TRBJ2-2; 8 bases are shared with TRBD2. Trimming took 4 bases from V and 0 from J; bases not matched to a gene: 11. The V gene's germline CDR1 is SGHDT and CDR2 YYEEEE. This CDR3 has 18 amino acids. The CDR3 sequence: CASSERSSGWANTGELFF. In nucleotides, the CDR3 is TGTGCCAGCAGCGAACGATCTAGCGGGTGGGCGAACACCGGGGAGCTGTTTTTT.

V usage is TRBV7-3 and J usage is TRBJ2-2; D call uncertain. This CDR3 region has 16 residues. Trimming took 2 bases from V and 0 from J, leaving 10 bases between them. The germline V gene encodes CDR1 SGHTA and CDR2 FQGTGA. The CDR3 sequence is CASSLYPLTNTGELFF. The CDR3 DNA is TGTGCCAGCAGCTTATATCCCCTTACGAACACCGGGGAGCTGTTTTTT.

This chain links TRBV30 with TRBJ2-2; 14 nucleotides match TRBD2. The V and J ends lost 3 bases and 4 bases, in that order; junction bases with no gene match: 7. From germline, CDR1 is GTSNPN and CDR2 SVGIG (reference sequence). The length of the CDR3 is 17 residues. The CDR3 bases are TGTGCCTGGAGCACGACTAGCGGGAGGGCCCGCACCGGGGAGCTGTTTTTT. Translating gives CAWSTTSGRARTGELFF. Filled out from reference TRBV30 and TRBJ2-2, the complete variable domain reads SQTIHQWPATLVQPVGSPLSLECTVEGTSNPNLYWYRQAAGRGLQLLFYSVGIGQISSEVPQNLSASRPQDRQFILSSKKLLLSDSGFYLCAWSTTSGRARTGELFFGEGSRLTVL.

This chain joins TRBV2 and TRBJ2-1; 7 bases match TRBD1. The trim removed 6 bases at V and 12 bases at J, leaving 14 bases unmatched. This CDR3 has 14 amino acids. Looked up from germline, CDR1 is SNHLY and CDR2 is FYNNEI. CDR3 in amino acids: CASRARQGFSPQFF. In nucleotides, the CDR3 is TGTGCCAGCAGGGCCAGACAGGGTTTCAGTCCGCAGTTCTTC.

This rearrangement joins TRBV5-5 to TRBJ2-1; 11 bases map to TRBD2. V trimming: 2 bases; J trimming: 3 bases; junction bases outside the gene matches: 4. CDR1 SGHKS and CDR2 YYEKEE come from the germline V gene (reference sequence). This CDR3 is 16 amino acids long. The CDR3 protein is CASSFPGLAVYNEQFF. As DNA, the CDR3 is TGTGCCAGCAGCTTCCCGGGACTAGCGGTCTACAATGAGCAGTTCTTC.

CDR3 loop: CASSQGPMDYGYTF. In DNA form, the CDR3 reads TGCGCCAGCAGCCAGGGCCCAATGGACTATGGCTACACCTTC. This chain links TRBV4-1 with TRBJ1-2, with D uncertain. Germline V gives CDR1 MGHRA, CDR2 YSYEKL. CDR3 size: 14 residues. V was pared by 3 bases and J by 3 bases, with 11 bases between.

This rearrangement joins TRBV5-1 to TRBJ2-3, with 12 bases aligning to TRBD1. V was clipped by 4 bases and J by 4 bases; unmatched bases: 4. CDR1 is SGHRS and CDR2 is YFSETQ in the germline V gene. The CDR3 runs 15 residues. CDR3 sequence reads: CASSGGTGGPDTQYF. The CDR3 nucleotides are TGCGCCAGCAGCGGAGGGACAGGGGGCCCAGATACGCAGTATTTT. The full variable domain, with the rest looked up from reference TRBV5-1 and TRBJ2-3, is KAGVTQTPRYLIKTRGQQVTLSCSPISGHRSVSWYQQTPGQGLQFLFEYFSETQRNKGNFPGRFSGRQFSNSRSEMNVSTLELGDSALYLCASSGGTGGPDTQYFGPGTRLTVL.

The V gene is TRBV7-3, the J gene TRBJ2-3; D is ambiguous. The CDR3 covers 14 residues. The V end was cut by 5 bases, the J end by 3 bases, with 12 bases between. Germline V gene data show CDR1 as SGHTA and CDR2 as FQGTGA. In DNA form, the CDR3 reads TGTGCCAGCAGCCCAGACGTGGCGACAGATACGCAGTATTTT. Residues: CASSPDVATDTQYF.

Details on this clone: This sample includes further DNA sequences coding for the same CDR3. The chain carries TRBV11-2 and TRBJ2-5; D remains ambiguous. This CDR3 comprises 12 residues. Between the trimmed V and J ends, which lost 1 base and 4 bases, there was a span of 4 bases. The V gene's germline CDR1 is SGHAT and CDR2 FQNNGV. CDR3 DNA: TGTGCCAGCAGCTTAGTAGGAGAGACCCAGTACTTC. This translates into CASSLVGETQYF.

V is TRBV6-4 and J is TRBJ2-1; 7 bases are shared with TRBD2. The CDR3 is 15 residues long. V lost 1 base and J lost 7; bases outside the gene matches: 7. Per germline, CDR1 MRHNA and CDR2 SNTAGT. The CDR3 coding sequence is TGTGCCAGCAGTGACTTTCTGGGACTACCGAATGAGCAGTTCTTC. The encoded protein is CASSDFLGLPNEQFF.

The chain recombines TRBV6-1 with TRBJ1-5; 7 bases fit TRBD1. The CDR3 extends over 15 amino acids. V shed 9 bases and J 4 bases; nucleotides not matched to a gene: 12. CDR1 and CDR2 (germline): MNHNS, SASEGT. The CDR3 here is CASRKTRDRNQPQHF. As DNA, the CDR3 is TGTGCCAGTAGAAAGACCCGGGACAGAAATCAGCCCCAGCATTTT.

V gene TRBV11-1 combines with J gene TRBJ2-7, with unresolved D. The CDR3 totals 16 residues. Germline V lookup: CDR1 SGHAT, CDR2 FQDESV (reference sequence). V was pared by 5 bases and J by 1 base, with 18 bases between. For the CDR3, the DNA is TGTGCCAGCAGCCCGAGTGTGACCGCGGTTTCCTACGAGCAGTACTTC. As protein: CASSPSVTAVSYEQYF.

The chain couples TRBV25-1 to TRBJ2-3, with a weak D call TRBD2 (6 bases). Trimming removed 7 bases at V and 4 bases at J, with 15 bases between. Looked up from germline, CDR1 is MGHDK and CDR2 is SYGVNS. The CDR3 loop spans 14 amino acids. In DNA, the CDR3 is TGTGCCAGCACTTACGGGTCGGGGGCAGATACGCAGTATTTT. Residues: CASTYGSGADTQYF.

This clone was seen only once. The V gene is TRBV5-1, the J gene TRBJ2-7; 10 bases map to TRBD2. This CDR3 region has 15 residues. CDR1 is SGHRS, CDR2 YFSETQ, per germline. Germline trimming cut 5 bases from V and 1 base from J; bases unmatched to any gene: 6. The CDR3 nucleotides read TGCGCCAGCAGGACCGAACTAGCGGGATCCTACGAGCAGTACTTC. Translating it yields CASRTELAGSYEQYF.

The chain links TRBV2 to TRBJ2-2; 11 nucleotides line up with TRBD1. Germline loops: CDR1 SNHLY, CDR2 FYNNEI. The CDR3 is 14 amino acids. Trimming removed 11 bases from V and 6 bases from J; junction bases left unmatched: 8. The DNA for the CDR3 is TGTGCCGGCACCGGGACAGGGGGACCCGGGGAGCTGTTTTTT. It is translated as CAGTGTGGPGELFF.

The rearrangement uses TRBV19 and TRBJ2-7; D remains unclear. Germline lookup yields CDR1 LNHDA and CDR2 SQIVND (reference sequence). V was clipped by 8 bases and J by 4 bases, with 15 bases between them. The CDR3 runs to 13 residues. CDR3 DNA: TGTGCCAGTGGATCCCAAACCCCATACGAGCAGTACTTC. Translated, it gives CASGSQTPYEQYF.

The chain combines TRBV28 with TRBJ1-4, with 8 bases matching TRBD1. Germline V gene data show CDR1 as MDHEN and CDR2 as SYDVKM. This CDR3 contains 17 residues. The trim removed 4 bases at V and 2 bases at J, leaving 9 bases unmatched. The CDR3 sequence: CASSSLRDRGTNEKLFF. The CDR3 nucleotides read TGTGCCAGCAGTTCCTTACGAGACAGGGGTACTAATGAAAAACTGTTTTTT. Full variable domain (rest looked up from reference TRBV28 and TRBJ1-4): DVKVTQSSRYLVKRTGEKVFLECVQDMDHENMFWYRQDPGLGLRLIYFSYDVKMKEKGDIPEGYSVSREKKERFSLILESASTNQTSMYLCASSSLRDRGTNEKLFFGSGTQLSVL.

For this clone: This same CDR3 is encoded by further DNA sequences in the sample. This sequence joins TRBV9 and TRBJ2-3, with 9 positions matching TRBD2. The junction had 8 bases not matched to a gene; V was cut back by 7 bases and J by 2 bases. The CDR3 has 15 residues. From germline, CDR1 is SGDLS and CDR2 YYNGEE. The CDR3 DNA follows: TGTGCCAGCCACTCTAGCGGGATTTTCACAGATACGCAGTATTTT. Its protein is CASHSSGIFTDTQYF.

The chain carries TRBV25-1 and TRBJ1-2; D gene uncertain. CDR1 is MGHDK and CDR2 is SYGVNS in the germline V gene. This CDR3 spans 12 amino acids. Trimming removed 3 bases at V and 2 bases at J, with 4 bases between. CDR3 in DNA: TGTGCCAGCAGTGAGTCCAACTATGGCTACACCTTC. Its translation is CASSESNYGYTF.

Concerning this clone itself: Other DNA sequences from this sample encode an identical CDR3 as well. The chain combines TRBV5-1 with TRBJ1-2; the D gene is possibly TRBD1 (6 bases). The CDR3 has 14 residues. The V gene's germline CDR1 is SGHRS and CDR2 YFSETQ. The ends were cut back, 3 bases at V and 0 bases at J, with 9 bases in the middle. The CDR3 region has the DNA TGCGCCAGCAGCTCCGGACAGACTAACTATGGCTACACCTTC. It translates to CASSSGQTNYGYTF.

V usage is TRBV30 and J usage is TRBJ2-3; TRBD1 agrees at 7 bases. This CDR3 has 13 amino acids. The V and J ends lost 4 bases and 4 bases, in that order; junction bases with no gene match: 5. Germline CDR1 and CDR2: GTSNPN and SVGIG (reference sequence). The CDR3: CAWNRGDPDTQYF. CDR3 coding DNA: TGTGCCTGGAACAGGGGTGACCCAGATACGCAGTATTTT.

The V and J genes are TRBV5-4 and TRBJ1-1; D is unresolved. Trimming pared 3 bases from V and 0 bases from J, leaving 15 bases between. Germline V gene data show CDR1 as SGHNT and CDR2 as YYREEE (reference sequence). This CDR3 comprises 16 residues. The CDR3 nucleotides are TGTGCCAGCAGCTCCGCCGTGGGCCGCATGAACACTGAAGCTTTCTTT. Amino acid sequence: CASSSAVGRMNTEAFF.